This T cell receptor beta chain was identified during a study of T cell repertoires in cytomegalovirus infection. Background on the study: Matching HLA type, along with CMV infection, was indicated by public TCR beta signatures.

Regarding the study as a whole: HLA-C-restricted CMV-specific TCR beta clonotypes prevailed in the ex vivo response. There were carriers of CMV plus the relevant HLA, and cumulative public TCR beta family frequency identified them.

About this clonotype: What it binds is not known. A read error is possible here, since a much larger clone lies one base away.

V dropped 10 bases and J dropped 3 bases, with 19 bases sitting between them. The germline V gene encodes CDR1 SGHTA and CDR2 FQGNSA. There are 14 residues in the CDR3. TCRdb recomputed calls from the reads with MiXCR, one row per CDR3 protein. Among about 330,000 distinct CDR3 sequences listed, over 7.5% were seen once. Sample: PBMCs. The origin of this receptor is a human donor in good health (CMV status not recorded). Some clones in this sample may be carry-over from other donors' samples. The chain employs TRBV7-2 and TRBJ2-7; perhaps TRBD1 as D (6 bases). Here the CDR3 DNA reads TGTGCCACCAATTTACAGGGAAGGGGCTACGAGCAGTACTTC. Translated: CATNLQGRGYEQYF.